This TCR beta chain was identified in a study of blood T cell repertoires in COVID-19. Study background: Specimens from acute and convalescent COVID-19 originated in the United States, Italy and Spain. Sources were T cells, B-cell-depleted T cells, or PBMCs; the material itself was cDNA or gDNA.

Per the original methods: Nucleated cell counts were estimated from reference gene primer amplification. Sequenced by immunoSEQ multiplex PCR; TCRdb stores in-frame clones only, minus some. D and trimming were read from the DNA, whereas the V and J calls and clone size are those reported in that table. Seen here are approximately 260,000 clones, about 87% observed once, and the top ten hold around 9.2%. The germline V gene has CDR1 SGDLS and CDR2 YYNGEE. V was cut by 3 bases and J by 0 bases, with 10 bases left in between. The CDR3 spans 16 residues. The V gene is TRBV9, the J gene TRBJ2-6; D gene uncertain. The material sequenced was peripheral blood. The clonotype was recovered from a human donor in a cohort sampled during active COVID-19. DNA for the CDR3: TGTGCCAGCAGCGAAAGATTCTACTCTGGGGCCAACGTCCTGACTTTC. Protein sequence: CASSERFYSGANVLTF.